This record concerns one TCR beta chain sequence. What it recognizes is unknown. CD8+ and CD4+ T cells taken from blood had their TCR beta sequenced. The multiple sclerosis controls consisted of treatment-naive patients with relapsing-remitting disease, either stable or active. This entry is derived from a study of CD8 T cells in Susac syndrome. Study-wide results and caveats: The TCR sequencing and HLA analysis in the study involved a relatively small number of individuals, as the study acknowledged.

0.5 to 1 ug RNA was reverse transcribed with random hexamers. TCRdb redid the calling of the immunoSEQ multiplex PCR reads with MiXCR, one entry per CDR3 protein. In the table there are around 300,000 distinct CDR3 sequences, approximately 85% of which are singletons. This CDR3 comprises 17 residues. V lost 2 bases and J lost 5; bases outside the gene matches: 14. CDR1 SGHRS and CDR2 YFSETQ come from the germline V gene. Source material: CD8+ T cells from PBMCs. The chain employs TRBV5-1 and TRBJ2-5, with 8 bases identical to TRBD1. This clonotype was obtained from a human donor with multiple sclerosis. CDR3 DNA: TGCGCCAGCAGCTTCCAGGGAGGACAGGGTTACGGGGAGACCCAGTACTTC. This encodes CASSFQGGQGYGETQYF.